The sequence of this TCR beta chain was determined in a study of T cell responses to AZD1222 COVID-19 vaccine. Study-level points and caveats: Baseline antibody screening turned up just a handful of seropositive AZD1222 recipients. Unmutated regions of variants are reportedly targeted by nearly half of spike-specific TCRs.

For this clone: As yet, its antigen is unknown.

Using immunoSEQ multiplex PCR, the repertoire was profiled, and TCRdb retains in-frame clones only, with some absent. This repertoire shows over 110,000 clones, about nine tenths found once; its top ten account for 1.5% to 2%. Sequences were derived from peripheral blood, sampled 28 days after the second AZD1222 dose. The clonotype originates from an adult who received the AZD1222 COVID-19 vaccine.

The CDR3: CASSLSGGARGYTF. Here the CDR3 DNA reads TGTGCCAGCAGCTTATCAGGCGGGGCGCGAGGCTACACCTTC. The chain links TRBV7-2 to TRBJ1-2; weak D call: TRBD1 (5 bases). CDR3 length: 14 amino acids. CDR1 is SGHTA, CDR2 FQGNSA, per germline. Trimming left V 2 bases short and J 8 bases short, with 15 bases between. The whole variable domain, filled in from reference TRBV7-2 and TRBJ1-2, reads GAGVSQSPSNKVTEKGKDVELRCDPISGHTALYWYRQSLGQGLEFLIYFQGNSAPDKSGLPSDRFSAERTGGSVSTLTIQRTQQEDSAVYLCASSLSGGARGYTFGSGTRLTVV.